The 12 T cell receptor beta chains below were found in one sample sequenced in a study of T cell repertoires in cytomegalovirus infection. One entry per CDR3 protein, called by TCRdb with MiXCR from the reads. Of hundreds of thousands of distinct CDR3 sequences in the sample, around 31% are singletons; the top ten hold about 20%. No antigens are known for them. The specimen comprised cultured PBMCs, sampled from culture after CMV antigen stimulation. The receptors derive from a human donor in good health (CMV status not recorded). Some clones in this sample may be carry-over from other donors' samples.

The gene calls are TRBV7-9 and TRBJ1-5, with no clear D. Germline CDR1 SEHNR, CDR2 FQNEAQ (reference sequence). V gave up 0 bases and J gave up 8 bases, with 8 bases separating them. This CDR3 is 13 amino acids long. CDR3 sequence (DNA): TGTGCCAGCAGCTTAGCAGGAGACAAGCCCCAGCATTTT. It specifies CASSLAGDKPQHF.

The gene calls are TRBV4-2 and TRBJ2-4; D remains ambiguous. Germline V gene lookup returns CDR1 LGHNA and CDR2 YNFKEQ. The CDR3 runs to 13 residues. Trimming shortened V by 4 bases and J by 7 bases, and 11 bases separated the two germline ends. In nucleotides, the CDR3 is TGTGCCAGCAGCCCCCAGAGTGGGAACATTCAGTACTTC. Protein: CASSPQSGNIQYF.

The table lists this clonotype with a few counts. The rearrangement links TRBV7-9 to TRBJ2-7, with D tentatively TRBD2 (6 bases). CDR3 length: 14 residues. The V gene's germline CDR1 is SEHNR and CDR2 FQNEAQ (reference sequence). The V end was cut by 7 bases, the J end by 5 bases, with 18 bases between. The CDR3 spells CASTYGWEDNEQYF. The DNA of the CDR3 is TGTGCCAGCACATACGGATGGGAGGACAACGAGCAGTACTTC.

The chain employs TRBV6-2 or TRBV6-3 and TRBJ1-1, with a possible D match to TRBD1 (5 bases). Trimming removed 6 bases at V and 0 bases at J, with 17 bases between. Germline assignment: CDR1 MNHEY and CDR2 SVGEGT. The CDR3 is made up of 16 amino acids. As DNA, the CDR3 is TGTGCCAGCAGCCCACGGGGCCTTCTTGTGAACACTGAAGCTTTCTTT. It encodes CASSPRGLLVNTEAFF.

V and J are TRBV20-1 and TRBJ1-2, with 8 bases fitting TRBD1. Germline loops: CDR1 DFQATT, CDR2 SNEGSKA (reference sequence). The CDR3 is 14 residues long. J gave up 0 bases and V 3 bases, and 3 bases lay outside the gene matches. The DNA of the CDR3 is TGCAGTGCTAGGGGGACAGGAGCTAACTATGGCTACACCTTC. Residues: CSARGTGANYGYTF.

DNA for the CDR3: TGCGCCAGCAGCCAAGCCGCCGGGACAGGGACATCCTACGAGCAGTACTTC. Residues: CASSQAAGTGTSYEQYF. The chain has TRBV4-1 and TRBJ2-7; 9 bases are shared with TRBD1. CDR3 length: 17 residues. V shed 1 base, J shed 1 base, and the junction held 8 bases outside the gene matches. Germline assignment: CDR1 MGHRA and CDR2 YSYEKL.

This clonotype was seen just once. The rearrangement uses TRBV27 and TRBJ2-1; tentatively, D is TRBD2 (7 bases). Germline-derived CDR1 and CDR2 are MNHEY and SMNVEV (reference sequence). The V end lost 9 bases, the J end lost 3 bases, and 18 bases lay between the germline ends. The CDR3 runs to 15 residues. The CDR3 spells CASTAGGPIYNEQFF. In DNA, the CDR3 is TGTGCCAGTACAGCCGGGGGGCCTATCTACAATGAGCAGTTCTTC.

A few counts support this clonotype. This rearrangement joins TRBV7-9 to TRBJ2-5; a possible D gene is TRBD2 (6 bases). V lost 8 bases and J lost 4, with 23 bases in between. This CDR3 has 16 residues. Germline CDR1 is SEHNR and CDR2 is FQNEAQ (reference sequence). CDR3 in amino acids: CASCRLGSRPSETQYF. For the CDR3, the DNA is TGTGCCAGCTGCCGACTAGGATCCCGGCCCTCAGAGACCCAGTACTTC.

V and J are TRBV19 and TRBJ2-1; TRBD1 agrees at 7 bases. The CDR3 spans 12 residues. CDR1 and CDR2 (germline): LNHDA, SQIVND (reference sequence). Trimming took 7 bases from V and 10 from J; bases not matched to a gene: 7. CDR3 in DNA: TGTGCCAGTACCTCGACAGGGATCGAGCAGTTCTTC. This encodes CASTSTGIEQFF.

This clonotype was detected only a few times. J is TRBJ2-5 and V is TRBV12-3 or TRBV12-4; TRBD2 is a possible D gene (6 bases). The CDR3 length is 14 residues. Trimming removed 6 bases at V and 4 bases at J, with 15 bases between. The CDR3 reads CASREGTLGETQYF. In DNA form, the CDR3 reads TGTGCCAGCAGGGAGGGGACCTTGGGAGAGACCCAGTACTTC.

In its sample, this clonotype was seen a few times. The gene calls are TRBV10-3 and TRBJ2-1; 9 nucleotides align to TRBD2. This CDR3 spans 15 amino acids. Germline-derived CDR1 and CDR2 are ENHRY and SYGVKD. The ends lost 4 bases at V and 7 bases at J; junction bases unmatched: 8. The CDR3 DNA reads TGTGCCATCAGTGCCGAAACTAGCGGGTCGAATGAGCAGTTCTTC. This sequence encodes CAISAETSGSNEQFF.

This clonotype was seen a handful of times. The chain recombines TRBV7-8 with TRBJ1-1; D is undetermined. In germline, CDR1 is SGHVS, CDR2 FQNEAQ. The germline V and J ends were trimmed by 4 bases and 0 bases, with 9 bases remaining between them. The CDR3 is 14 residues long. The CDR3 DNA sequence: TGTGCCAGCAGCTCCGACTCAATGAACACTGAAGCTTTCTTT. Protein sequence: CASSSDSMNTEAFF.